A selection of T cell receptor beta chains follows, all from one sample in a study of graft-versus-host responses after intestinal transplantation. Sequencing used immunoSEQ multiplex PCR; TCRdb keeps in-frame clones, though not all of them. The data show 90,000 to 150,000 clones, with approximately 95% seen just once and more than 2.5% held by the top ten. These TCRs are of unknown antigen specificity. The sample consisted of unstimulated CD8+ T cells sorted from spleen or lymph node cells, taken before intestinal transplant. The receptors come from a human donor who received an intestinal transplant. CDR3s include the opening cysteine and the closing phenylalanine or tryptophan. A D gene is named only where the DNA matches it firmly. Size is stated for part of the rows, as once, few or many counts, or as a class when the clone is expanded.

abundance,j_gene,d_gene,v_gene,CDR3aa,CDR3nt
.,TRBJ2-7,.,TRBV28,CASRLTASYEQYF,TGTGCCAGCAGGTTGACAGCCTCCTACGAGCAGTACTTC
.,TRBJ2-7,TRBD2,TRBV4-3,CASSPGTSGPYEQYF,TGCGCCAGCAGCCCCGGGACTAGCGGACCCTACGAGCAGTACTTC
.,TRBJ2-2,.,TRBV19,CASSIGQVNTGELFF,TGTGCCAGTAGTATAGGACAGGTGAACACCGGGGAGCTGTTTTTT
.,TRBJ1-3,.,TRBV7-2,CASSLGQGSGNTIYF,TGTGCCAGCAGCTTAGGGCAGGGGTCGGGAAACACCATATATTTT
.,TRBJ2-7,.,TRBV19,CASSILGGGASDNEQYF,TGTGCCAGTAGTATTCTCGGAGGTGGAGCTTCTGACAACGAGCAGTACTTC
.,TRBJ2-1,TRBD2,TRBV4-3,CASSQDIVAGGVDEQFF,TGCGCCAGCAGCCAAGATATAGTAGCGGGAGGTGTAGATGAGCAGTTCTTC
.,TRBJ2-7,TRBD2,TRBV7-3,CASRGDSGNEQYF,TGTGCCAGCAGGGGGGATAGCGGGAACGAGCAGTACTTC
.,TRBJ2-5,.,TRBV6-5,CASTPRGWETQYF,TGTGCCAGCACCCCCCGGGGTTGGGAGACCCAGTACTTC
.,TRBJ2-1,TRBD1,TRBV7-9,CASSWTGTDNEQFF,TGTGCCAGCAGTTGGACAGGGACGGACAATGAGCAGTTCTTC
.,TRBJ2-2,.,TRBV19,CASGFNTGELFF,TGTGCCAGTGGCTTCAACACCGGGGAGCTGTTTTTT
.,TRBJ2-7,TRBD1,TRBV27,CASSPGTGEYEQYF,TGTGCCAGCAGTCCGGGGACAGGGGAGTACGAGCAGTACTTC
.,TRBJ2-1,.,TRBV27,CASRGPPRPWEQFF,TGTGCCAGCAGGGGACCCCCCAGACCATGGGAGCAGTTCTTC
.,TRBJ2-7,TRBD2,TRBV11-2,CASSLGWGGEQYF,TGTGCCAGCAGCTTGGGGTGGGGGGGCGAGCAGTACTTC
.,TRBJ1-1,.,TRBV28,CASSFGANTEAFF,TGTGCCAGCAGTTTCGGAGCGAACACTGAAGCTTTCTTT
.,TRBJ2-7,.,TRBV27,CASSAGSKGNEQYF,TGTGCCAGCAGCGCCGGGTCAAAAGGGAACGAGCAGTACTTC
.,TRBJ2-7,.,TRBV11-2,CASSDRRSYEQYF,TGTGCCAGCAGCGATCGTAGATCCTACGAGCAGTACTTC
.,TRBJ2-1,.,TRBV9,CASSVENNEQFF,TGTGCCAGCAGCGTAGAAAACAATGAGCAGTTCTTC
.,TRBJ2-4,.,TRBV2,CASSEWPGAKNIQYF,TGTGCCAGCAGCGAGTGGCCGGGAGCCAAAAACATTCAGTACTTC
.,TRBJ2-7,.,TRBV28,CASSFNGNSYEQYF,TGTGCCAGCAGTTTTAACGGGAACTCCTACGAGCAGTACTTC
.,TRBJ2-3,.,TRBV27,CASSLVIRGEDTQYF,TGTGCCAGCAGTTTGGTCATCCGCGGGGAAGATACGCAGTATTTT
.,TRBJ2-7,TRBD2,TRBV19,CASSIVGLAGSYEQYF,TGTGCCAGTAGTATAGTGGGACTAGCGGGAAGCTACGAGCAGTACTTC
.,TRBJ2-7,.,TRBV28,CASSPWAGPVYEQYF,TGTGCCAGCAGTCCGTGGGCGGGCCCGGTCTACGAGCAGTACTTC
.,TRBJ1-1,.,TRBV29-1,CSVVGSMNTEAFF,TGCAGCGTTGTGGGATCCATGAACACTGAAGCTTTCTTT
once,TRBJ1-5,.,TRBV4-1,CASSLEQGYNQPQHF,TGCGCCAGCAGCCTTGAGCAGGGATACAATCAGCCCCAGCATTTT
.,TRBJ2-1,.,TRBV7-2,CASSFWDEQFF,TGTGCCAGCAGCTTTTGGGATGAGCAGTTCTTC
.,TRBJ1-5,TRBD1,TRBV5-5,CASSSDRVGQPQHF,TGTGCCAGCAGCTCCGACAGGGTCGGGCAGCCCCAGCATTTT
.,TRBJ2-3,TRBD2,TRBV9,CASSVGGRGTDTQYF,TGTGCCAGCAGCGTAGGCGGGAGGGGTACAGATACGCAGTATTTT
once,TRBJ1-4,TRBD1,TRBV7-9,CASSLGDRIEEKLFF,TGTGCCAGCAGCTTAGGGGACAGGATCGAGGAAAAACTGTTTTTT
.,TRBJ1-4,TRBD1,TRBV7-8,CASSLVRGPNEKLFF,TGTGCCAGCAGCTTAGTAAGGGGGCCTAATGAAAAACTGTTTTTT
.,TRBJ2-7,.,TRBV14,CASSQDRSYEQYF,TGTGCCAGCAGCCAAGATAGGTCCTACGAGCAGTACTTC
.,TRBJ2-1,TRBD2,TRBV7-8,CASRAYGSASGRADLTYNEQFF,TGTGCCAGCAGAGCTTATGGTTCGGCTAGCGGGAGGGCCGATTTAACCTACAATGAGCAGTTCTTC
.,TRBJ2-3,TRBD2,TRBV4-2,CASSPLAGGPPDTQYF,TGTGCCAGCAGCCCCCTAGCGGGAGGGCCCCCAGATACGCAGTATTTT
.,TRBJ2-3,TRBD2,TRBV28,CASSFPGLAAPDTQYF,TGTGCCAGCAGTTTCCCGGGACTAGCGGCTCCTGATACGCAGTATTTT
.,TRBJ1-2,.,TRBV6-1,CASSATVLDGYTF,TGTGCCAGCAGCGCGACAGTATTGGACGGCTACACCTTC
.,TRBJ2-7,.,TRBV7-3,CASSLTGGALDEQYF,TGTGCCAGCAGCTTAACTGGGGGGGCGCTGGACGAGCAGTACTTC
.,TRBJ2-2,.,TRBV28,CASSSLSTGELFF,TGTGCCAGCAGTTCCCTGAGTACCGGGGAGCTGTTTTTT
.,TRBJ2-1,.,TRBV5-6,CASSLGPYRGDEQFF,TGTGCCAGCAGCTTGGGACCGTATAGGGGCGATGAGCAGTTCTTC
.,TRBJ2-3,TRBD1,TRBV6-5,CASSLGTGLTDTQYF,TGTGCCAGCAGCCTAGGGACAGGGCTCACAGATACGCAGTATTTT
.,TRBJ2-1,TRBD1,TRBV30,CAWNMGTASYNEQFF,TGTGCCTGGAATATGGGGACAGCCTCCTACAATGAGCAGTTCTTC
.,TRBJ2-7,.,TRBV27,CASSFGGRGYEQYF,TGTGCCAGCAGTTTCGGGGGTAGAGGCTACGAGCAGTACTTC
.,TRBJ2-3,.,TRBV19,CASSIRVTDTQYF,TGTGCCAGTAGTATACGGGTCACAGATACGCAGTATTTT
.,TRBJ2-5,TRBD1,TRBV11-2,CASSTRGRLEETQYF,TGTGCCAGCAGCACCAGGGGGCGCCTGGAAGAGACCCAGTACTTC
.,TRBJ2-1,TRBD2,TRBV14,CASSQEAGGSYNEQFF,TGTGCCAGCAGCCAAGAAGCGGGAGGTTCCTACAATGAGCAGTTCTTC
.,TRBJ2-5,.,TRBV10-3,CAISESGGLTGTQYF,TGTGCCATCAGTGAGTCGGGGGGACTTACGGGCACCCAGTACTTC
.,TRBJ2-1,TRBD2,TRBV4-1,CASAALAGADEQFF,TGCGCCAGTGCTGCGCTAGCGGGAGCTGATGAGCAGTTCTTC
.,TRBJ2-3,TRBD2,TRBV2,CASSEIAGGPGSPQYF,TGTGCCAGCAGTGAAATAGCGGGAGGGCCCGGGAGTCCGCAGTATTTT
.,TRBJ1-5,.,TRBV6-5,CASSSHNSNQPQHF,TGTGCCAGCAGTTCCCATAATAGCAATCAGCCCCAGCATTTT
.,TRBJ2-4,TRBD2,TRBV4-1,CASSQGLRTSGRIPPGLNIQYF,TGCGCCAGCAGCCAAGGGCTACGAACTAGCGGGAGAATCCCCCCCGGTCTGAACATTCAGTACTTC
.,TRBJ2-7,TRBD2,TRBV6-5,CASSYLAGGTYEQYF,TGTGCCAGCAGTTACTTGGCGGGAGGAACCTACGAGCAGTACTTC
.,TRBJ1-6,.,TRBV18,CASSLRGGDVFNSPLHF,TGTGCCAGCTCACTCCGGGGCGGGGACGTCTTTAATTCACCCCTCCACTTT
.,TRBJ2-7,TRBD1,TRBV27,CASSLRGTGPYEQYF,TGTGCCAGCAGCTTAAGAGGGACAGGCCCCTACGAGCAGTACTTC
.,TRBJ1-1,.,TRBV4-1,CASSQDLTVRSLNTEAFF,TGCGCCAGCAGCCAAGACCTTACAGTCCGTTCCCTGAACACTGAAGCTTTCTTT
.,TRBJ2-2,.,TRBV4-1,CASSFRGTSNTGELFF,TGCGCCAGCAGCTTCCGGGGGACATCGAACACCGGGGAGCTGTTTTTT
.,TRBJ1-5,.,TRBV10-2,CASSETRWPQHF,TGCGCCAGCAGTGAGACCCGCTGGCCCCAGCATTTT
.,TRBJ2-7,TRBD1,TRBV5-8,CASSSQGWYEQYF,TGTGCCAGCAGCTCACAGGGGTGGTACGAGCAGTACTTC
.,TRBJ2-1,.,TRBV29-1,CSVTLLAYNEQFF,TGCAGCGTTACCTTACTAGCCTACAATGAGCAGTTCTTC
once,TRBJ1-1,TRBD1,TRBV6-5,CASSWGQGNTEAFF,TGTGCCAGCAGTTGGGGACAGGGGAACACTGAAGCTTTCTTT
.,TRBJ1-5,.,TRBV4-1,CASSQNRYQPQHF,TGCGCCAGCAGTCAAAACAGGTATCAGCCCCAGCATTTT